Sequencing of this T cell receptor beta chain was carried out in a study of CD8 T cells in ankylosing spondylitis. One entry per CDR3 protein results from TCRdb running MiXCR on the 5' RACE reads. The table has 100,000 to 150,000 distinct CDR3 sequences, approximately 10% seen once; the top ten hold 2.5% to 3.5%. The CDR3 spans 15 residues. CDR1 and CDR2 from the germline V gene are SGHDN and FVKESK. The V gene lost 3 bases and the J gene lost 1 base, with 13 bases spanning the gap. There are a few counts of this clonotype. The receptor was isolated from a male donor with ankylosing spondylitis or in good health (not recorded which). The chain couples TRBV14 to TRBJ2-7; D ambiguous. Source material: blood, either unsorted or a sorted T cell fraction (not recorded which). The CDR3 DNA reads TGTGCCAGCAGCCACCTCTGGGAACGGTCCTACGAGCAGTACTTC. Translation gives CASSHLWERSYEQYF. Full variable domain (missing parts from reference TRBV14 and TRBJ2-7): EAGVTQFPSHSVIEKGQTVTLRCDPISGHDNLYWYRRVMGKEIKFLLHFVKESKQDESGMPNNRFLAERTGGTYSTLKVQPAELEDSGVYFCASSHLWERSYEQYFGPGTRLTVT.